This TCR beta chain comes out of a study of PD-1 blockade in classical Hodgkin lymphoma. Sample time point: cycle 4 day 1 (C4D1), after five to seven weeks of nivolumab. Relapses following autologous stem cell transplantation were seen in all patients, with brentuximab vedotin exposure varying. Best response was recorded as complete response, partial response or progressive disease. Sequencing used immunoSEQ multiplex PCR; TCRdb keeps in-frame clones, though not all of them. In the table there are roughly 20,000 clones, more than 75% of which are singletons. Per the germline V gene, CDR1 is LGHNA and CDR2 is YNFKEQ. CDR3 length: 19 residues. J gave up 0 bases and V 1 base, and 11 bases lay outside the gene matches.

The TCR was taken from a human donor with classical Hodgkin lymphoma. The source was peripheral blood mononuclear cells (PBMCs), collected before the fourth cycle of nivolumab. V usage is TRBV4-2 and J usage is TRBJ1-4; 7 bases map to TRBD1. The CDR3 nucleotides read TGTGCCAGCAGCCAAGTCTGGACAGGCGGGACTGCAACTAATGAAAAACTGTTTTTT. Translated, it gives CASSQVWTGGTATNEKLFF.